A selection of T cell receptor beta chains follows, all from one sample in a study of blood T cell repertoires in COVID-19. Profiling relied on immunoSEQ multiplex PCR, and the TCRdb table lists in-frame clones only, not all of them. The data contain about 370,000 clones, 75% to 90% of them seen just once; the ten biggest clones take up about 1%. The sample consisted of PBMCs or T cells enriched from blood (not recorded which). Receptor source: a man between 18 and 29 years old who had recovered from COVID-19. Both conserved end residues are part of each CDR3. The order of the fields is D gene, J gene, V gene, clone size, CDR3 protein, CDR3 DNA. D genes are given only for firm matches. Clone size is given for some rows only: seen once, a few or many times, or a class if the clone is expanded.

D: TRBD2
J: TRBJ2-5
V: TRBV3-1/TRBV3-2
size: -
CDR3: CASSPPAGGETQYF
DNA: TGTGCCAGCAGCCCTCCAGCCGGGGGGGAGACCCAGTACTTC

D: -
J: TRBJ1-1
V: TRBV2
size: -
CDR3: CAINRNTEAFF
DNA: TGTGCCATCAACAGGAACACTGAAGCTTTCTTT

D: -
J: TRBJ1-1
V: TRBV10-3
size: -
CDR3: CATASPGTEAFF
DNA: TGTGCCACCGCCAGCCCGGGGACTGAAGCTTTCTTT

D: -
J: TRBJ2-5
V: TRBV7-7
size: -
CDR3: CASSFGQISETQYF
DNA: TGTGCCAGCAGCTTTGGCCAGATCTCAGAGACCCAGTACTTC

D: TRBD1
J: TRBJ1-4
V: TRBV28
size: -
CDR3: CASSLRSGQQEKLFF
DNA: TGTGCCAGCAGTTTAAGGTCGGGACAGCAGGAAAAACTGTTTTTT

D: TRBD1
J: TRBJ1-1
V: TRBV7-9
size: -
CDR3: CASGRDRHTEAFF
DNA: TGTGCCAGCGGCCGGGACAGGCACACTGAAGCTTTCTTT

D: -
J: TRBJ2-7
V: TRBV6-5
size: -
CDR3: CASRDTRYEQYF
DNA: TGTGCCAGCAGGGACACCCGCTACGAGCAGTACTTC

D: TRBD1
J: TRBJ1-3
V: TRBV3-1/TRBV3-2
size: -
CDR3: CASSDNRDSRSWDTIYF
DNA: TGTGCCAGCAGCGATAACCGGGACAGCCGATCTTGGGACACCATATATTTT

D: -
J: TRBJ2-5
V: TRBV2
size: -
CDR3: CASSLSTGRQETQYF
DNA: TGTGCCAGCAGCTTGTCGACAGGGAGGCAAGAGACCCAGTACTTC

D: TRBD2
J: TRBJ2-1
V: TRBV7-2
size: -
CDR3: CASSLTSGVPRNEQFF
DNA: TGTGCCAGCAGCCTGACTAGCGGGGTCCCGAGGAATGAGCAGTTCTTC

D: TRBD2
J: TRBJ2-1
V: TRBV11-2
size: -
CDR3: CASSSLAGAHNEQFF
DNA: TGTGCCAGCAGCTCATTAGCGGGGGCTCACAATGAGCAGTTCTTC

D: TRBD2
J: TRBJ2-1
V: TRBV19
size: once
CDR3: CASSVSGSSYNEQFF
DNA: TGTGCCAGTAGCGTTAGCGGGTCCTCCTACAATGAGCAGTTCTTC

D: -
J: TRBJ1-1
V: TRBV28
size: -
CDR3: CASSPYGTPKSSTEAFF
DNA: TGTGCCAGCAGCCCTTACGGGACACCAAAAAGCTCCACTGAAGCTTTCTTT

D: -
J: TRBJ2-5
V: TRBV6-1
size: -
CDR3: CASSEGQKETQYF
DNA: TGTGCCAGCAGTGAAGGACAGAAAGAGACCCAGTACTTC

D: -
J: TRBJ1-2
V: TRBV27
size: -
CDR3: CASRRASLGGSGYTF
DNA: TGTGCCAGCAGGCGGGCTAGTTTGGGAGGGTCTGGCTACACCTTC

D: TRBD2
J: TRBJ2-1
V: TRBV9
size: -
CDR3: CASSVGNSGAVEQFF
DNA: TGTGCCAGCAGCGTAGGTAATAGCGGGGCAGTTGAGCAGTTCTTC

D: TRBD1
J: TRBJ2-1
V: TRBV7-9
size: -
CDR3: CASRGDRGNNNEQFF
DNA: TGTGCCAGCAGAGGGGACAGGGGTAATAATAATGAGCAGTTCTTC

D: -
J: TRBJ1-2
V: TRBV2
size: -
CDR3: CASRSGGTGGYTF
DNA: TGTGCCAGCAGATCAGGAGGGACGGGCGGCTACACCTTC

D: TRBD2
J: TRBJ2-3
V: TRBV19
size: once
CDR3: CASSFEGLAGTAIFTDTQYF
DNA: TGTGCCAGTAGTTTCGAGGGACTAGCGGGGACAGCAATCTTCACAGATACGCAGTATTTT

D: TRBD1
J: TRBJ2-7
V: TRBV5-8
size: few
CDR3: CASSRDRYEQYF
DNA: TGTGCCAGCAGCCGGGACAGATACGAGCAGTACTTC

D: TRBD2
J: TRBJ2-7
V: TRBV7-2
size: -
CDR3: CASSSGLAGYRYEQYF
DNA: TGTGCCAGCAGCTCCGGACTAGCGGGTTACCGCTACGAGCAGTACTTC

D: -
J: TRBJ1-1
V: TRBV3-1/TRBV3-2
size: -
CDR3: CASSPRGGNTEAFF
DNA: TGTGCCAGCAGCCCCCGAGGGGGGAACACTGAAGCTTTCTTT

D: TRBD1
J: TRBJ1-2
V: TRBV5-1
size: -
CDR3: CASSRNGQDYGYTF
DNA: TGCGCCAGCAGCCGCAACGGACAGGACTATGGCTACACCTTC

D: TRBD1
J: TRBJ2-1
V: TRBV5-1
size: -
CDR3: CASSFSIGTAYNEQFF
DNA: TGCGCCAGCAGCTTTTCAATCGGGACAGCCTACAATGAGCAGTTCTTC

D: -
J: TRBJ2-1
V: TRBV20-1
size: -
CDR3: CSALEQGERFF
DNA: TGCAGTGCACTTGAACAGGGTGAAAGGTTCTTC

D: -
J: TRBJ1-5
V: TRBV28
size: -
CDR3: CASRFLNSNQPQHF
DNA: TGTGCCAGCAGATTTCTTAATAGCAATCAGCCCCAGCATTTT

D: TRBD2
J: TRBJ2-7
V: TRBV4-1
size: -
CDR3: CASSQEAGGPYEQYF
DNA: TGCGCCAGCAGCCAAGAGGCGGGAGGGCCCTACGAGCAGTACTTC

D: TRBD1
J: TRBJ2-1
V: TRBV5-1
size: -
CDR3: CASSFGQGLAEQFF
DNA: TGCGCCAGCAGCTTTGGACAGGGGTTGGCTGAGCAGTTCTTC

D: -
J: TRBJ2-3
V: TRBV7-2
size: -
CDR3: CASRKPLRGDTQYF
DNA: TGTGCCAGCAGGAAACCCCTCCGCGGGGATACGCAGTATTTT

D: -
J: TRBJ2-1
V: TRBV7-9
size: -
CDR3: CASSADYTYNEQFF
DNA: TGTGCCAGCAGCGCCGACTACACTTACAATGAGCAGTTCTTC

D: -
J: TRBJ1-6
V: TRBV7-2
size: -
CDR3: CASSLLTGAYNSPLHF
DNA: TGTGCCAGCAGCTTATTGACCGGGGCCTATAATTCACCCCTCCACTTT

D: TRBD1
J: TRBJ1-4
V: TRBV7-2
size: once
CDR3: CASSPRDRVNEKLFF
DNA: TGTGCCAGCAGCCCCCGGGACAGGGTCAATGAAAAACTGTTTTTT

D: -
J: TRBJ2-1
V: TRBV6-5
size: -
CDR3: CASIARGVDNEQFF
DNA: TGTGCCAGCATAGCCAGGGGGGTGGACAATGAGCAGTTCTTC

D: TRBD1
J: TRBJ1-6
V: TRBV2
size: -
CDR3: CASSEATGARSPLHF
DNA: TGTGCCAGCAGTGAAGCAACAGGGGCACGGTCACCCCTCCACTTT

D: TRBD1
J: TRBJ1-1
V: TRBV4-3
size: -
CDR3: CASSQEGTGRLNTEAFF
DNA: TGCGCCAGCAGCCAAGAAGGGACAGGCCGACTAAACACTGAAGCTTTCTTT

D: TRBD1
J: TRBJ1-5
V: TRBV4-2
size: -
CDR3: CASSQEGQGGQPQHF
DNA: TGTGCCAGCAGCCAAGAGGGACAGGGGGGACAGCCCCAGCATTTT

D: -
J: TRBJ2-6
V: TRBV12-1
size: -
CDR3: CASSLNRDSSSGANVLTF
DNA: TGTGCCAGCAGCCTCAACCGGGACAGCAGCTCTGGGGCCAACGTCCTGACTTTC

D: TRBD1
J: TRBJ1-2
V: TRBV7-9
size: -
CDR3: CASSPGQVYYGYTF
DNA: TGTGCCAGCAGCCCAGGACAGGTTTACTATGGCTACACCTTC

D: -
J: TRBJ2-3
V: TRBV29-1
size: -
CDR3: CSVGKGTGVDTQYF
DNA: TGCAGCGTTGGTAAGGGCACGGGGGTCGATACGCAGTATTTT

D: TRBD1
J: TRBJ2-1
V: TRBV18
size: -
CDR3: CASSPLGQGLDNEQFF
DNA: TGTGCCAGCTCACCCCTGGGACAGGGGCTCGACAATGAGCAGTTCTTC

D: TRBD2
J: TRBJ2-3
V: TRBV7-2
size: -
CDR3: CASSPRVREGQADTQYF
DNA: TGTGCCAGCAGCCCCAGGGTGCGGGAGGGCCAGGCAGATACGCAGTATTTT

D: -
J: TRBJ2-2
V: TRBV6-2/TRBV6-3
size: once
CDR3: CASSQSSSGELFF
DNA: TGTGCCAGCAGCCAATCTAGTTCCGGGGAGCTGTTTTTT

D: -
J: TRBJ1-5
V: TRBV15
size: -
CDR3: CATSRDRSGSGGNQPQHF
DNA: TGTGCCACCAGCAGAGACCGATCGGGATCGGGTGGCAATCAGCCCCAGCATTTT

D: -
J: TRBJ1-1
V: TRBV29-1
size: -
CDR3: CSVRSTVNTEAFF
DNA: TGCAGCGTCCGTTCGACAGTGAACACTGAAGCTTTCTTT

D: -
J: TRBJ1-1
V: TRBV12-3/TRBV12-4
size: -
CDR3: CASSFGPGEAFF
DNA: TGTGCCAGCAGTTTTGGTCCGGGAGAAGCTTTCTTT

D: -
J: TRBJ1-1
V: TRBV7-2
size: -
CDR3: CASSSRGGNIEAFF
DNA: TGTGCCAGCAGCTCCCGCGGGGGGAACATTGAAGCTTTCTTT

D: TRBD2
J: TRBJ2-5
V: TRBV7-9
size: -
CDR3: CASSSSGGPRRQETQYF
DNA: TGTGCCAGCAGCTCTAGCGGGGGCCCTCGCCGCCAAGAGACCCAGTACTTC

D: -
J: TRBJ2-7
V: TRBV28
size: -
CDR3: CASSLPGAAYEQYF
DNA: TGTGCCAGCAGTTTACCAGGGGCGGCCTACGAGCAGTACTTC

D: -
J: TRBJ2-2
V: TRBV3-1/TRBV3-2
size: -
CDR3: CASSQEALGPTGELFF
DNA: TGTGCCAGCAGCCAAGAGGCCCTTGGGCCGACCGGGGAGCTGTTTTTT

D: -
J: TRBJ1-3
V: TRBV5-1
size: -
CDR3: CASSQAGNGNTIYF
DNA: TGCGCCAGCAGCCAGGCGGGCAATGGAAACACCATATATTTT

D: TRBD1
J: TRBJ2-7
V: TRBV5-1
size: -
CDR3: CASNLNSGTGAGEQYF
DNA: TGCGCCAGCAACTTAAACTCCGGGACAGGGGCTGGGGAGCAGTACTTC

D: TRBD1
J: TRBJ1-2
V: TRBV27
size: -
CDR3: CASSFRTGGHGYTF
DNA: TGTGCCAGCAGTTTCCGGACAGGGGGCCATGGCTACACCTTC

D: TRBD1
J: TRBJ1-2
V: TRBV19
size: -
CDR3: CASTGGQGGIYGYTF
DNA: TGTGCCAGTACAGGAGGACAGGGGGGGATCTATGGCTACACCTTC

D: TRBD1
J: TRBJ2-1
V: TRBV28
size: -
CDR3: CASRTGGGSYNEQFF
DNA: TGTGCCAGCAGGACAGGGGGCGGGTCCTACAATGAGCAGTTCTTC

D: -
J: TRBJ2-7
V: TRBV9
size: -
CDR3: CASSVGGGFSYEQYF
DNA: TGTGCCAGCAGCGTAGGGGGGGGCTTCTCCTACGAGCAGTACTTC